These 27 T cell receptor beta chains share one sample of origin, sequenced in a study of early T cells in non-severe SARS-CoV-2 infection. MiXCR, run by TCRdb on the 5' RACE reads, gives a single entry per CDR3 protein. The repertoire holds over 30,000 distinct CDR3 sequences, with roughly 4.5% as singletons. The sequenced material came from whole blood. Receptors were obtained from an adult who was a healthcare worker with PCR-confirmed SARS-CoV-2 infection or an uninfected control (not recorded which).

This clonotype was recorded many times. This rearrangement joins TRBV28 to TRBJ2-7; 10 nucleotides match TRBD2. V dropped 2 bases and J dropped 0; count of bases not matched to a gene: 1. CDR1 is MDHEN, CDR2 SYDVKM, per germline. The CDR3 consists of 15 residues. The CDR3: CASSLIAGGSYEQYF. CDR3 nucleotide sequence: TGTGCCAGCAGTTTAATAGCGGGGGGCTCCTACGAGCAGTACTTC.

This clonotype was observed many times. This chain links TRBV5-1 with TRBJ1-6; D unclear. Germline V lookup: CDR1 SGHRS, CDR2 YFSETQ. The length of the CDR3 is 15 residues. Trimming took 0 bases from V and 4 from J, leaving 8 bases between them. The chain's CDR3 is CASSLEEGYNSPLHF. CDR3 nucleotides: TGCGCCAGCAGCTTGGAGGAGGGTTATAATTCACCCCTCCACTTT.

This clonotype was counted many times. The chain employs TRBV28 and TRBJ2-7; D possibly uses TRBD1 or TRBD2 (6 bases each). In germline, CDR1 is MDHEN, CDR2 SYDVKM. The CDR3 covers 12 residues. Between the trimmed V and J ends, which lost 8 bases and 5 bases, there was a span of 13 bases. As DNA, the CDR3 is TGTGCCAGCGCTCTAGGGGGGCACGAGCAGTACTTC. The encoded protein is CASALGGHEQYF.

At least ten counts were recorded for this clonotype. This rearrangement joins TRBV7-3 to TRBJ2-3, with 11 bases fitting TRBD2. V lost 5 bases to trimming and J lost 3 bases; unmatched junction nucleotides: 7. The germline gives CDR1 SGHTA, CDR2 FQGTGA. This CDR3 is 16 amino acids long. The CDR3 coding sequence is TGTGCCAGCAGCCCCCTAGCGGGGGGACGAACAGATACGCAGTATTTT. Protein product: CASSPLAGGRTDTQYF.

A few counts support this clonotype. V is TRBV5-6 and J is TRBJ1-6; no clear D gene. The CDR3 consists of 15 residues. The ends were cut back, 2 bases at V and 0 bases at J, with 6 bases in the middle. Germline CDR1 SGHDT, CDR2 YYEEEE. The CDR3 loop reads CASSFGSSYNSPLHF. Written as DNA, the CDR3 is TGTGCCAGCAGCTTTGGGAGCTCCTATAATTCACCCCTCCACTTT.

There are many counts of this clonotype. The chain carries TRBV9 and TRBJ2-7; D is uncertain. This CDR3 region has 14 residues. Trimming removed 4 bases from V and 5 bases from J, with 16 bases in between. CDR1 is SGDLS and CDR2 is YYNGEE in the germline V gene. CDR3 amino acids: CASSPHGIQNEQYF. The CDR3 DNA sequence: TGTGCCAGCAGCCCTCATGGGATACAGAACGAGCAGTACTTC.

A remark on this clonotype: Just one base apart from a much larger clone, this may be a read error. V is TRBV6-4 and J is TRBJ2-3; 8 bases align to TRBD2. Germline CDR1 is MRHNA and CDR2 is SNTAGT. The CDR3 covers 14 residues. Trimming took 4 bases from V and 4 from J; bases not matched to a gene: 4. CDR3 nucleotide sequence: TGTGCCAGCAGTGTCGGGGGGGCCTCAGATACGCAGTATTTT. Translation gives CASSVGGASDTQYF.

This clonotype was counted at least ten times. The J gene is TRBJ2-5, the V gene TRBV18; D gene unclear. The CDR3 contains 15 residues. Trimming stripped 1 base from V and 1 base from J, with 10 bases between. From germline, CDR1 is KGHSH and CDR2 LQKENI. This CDR3 reads CASSPQGLLQETQYF. Written as DNA, the CDR3 is TGTGCCAGCTCACCACAGGGCCTCCTCCAAGAGACCCAGTACTTC.

This clonotype has a handful of counts. The J gene is TRBJ2-7, the V gene TRBV19; weak D call: TRBD2 (5 bases). Germline CDR1 reads LNHDA; CDR2 reads SQIVND (reference sequence). The CDR3 runs 14 residues. Trimming left V 4 bases short and J 3 bases short, with 13 bases between. DNA of the CDR3: TGTGCCAGTAGTACAGGACGGGATCACTACGAGCAGTACTTC. Its protein is CASSTGRDHYEQYF.

In this sample, this clonotype turned up many times. CDR3 loop: CASRKAAPNTGELFF. The DNA for the CDR3 is TGTGCCAGCAGGAAAGCGGCCCCGAACACCGGGGAGCTGTTTTTT. The chain is built from TRBV2 and TRBJ2-2, with a tentative D call TRBD2 (5 bases). This CDR3 spans 15 amino acids. Germline V lookup: CDR1 SNHLY, CDR2 FYNNEI. The V gene lost 6 bases and the J gene lost 0 bases, with 11 bases spanning the gap.

This clonotype was recorded at least ten times. This chain joins TRBV2 and TRBJ1-6, with a possible D match to TRBD1 (5 bases). The CDR3 sequence is 12 residues long. The V and J ends lost 6 bases and 9 bases respectively, with 9 bases between them. Germline lookup yields CDR1 SNHLY and CDR2 FYNNEI. CDR3 in amino acids: CASRAGISPLHF. CDR3 coding DNA: TGTGCCAGCAGAGCAGGGATTTCACCCCTCCACTTT.

At least ten counts were recorded for this clonotype. V usage is TRBV4-3 and J usage is TRBJ2-7; the D is unclear. CDR1 and CDR2 from the germline V gene are LGHNA and YSLEER. V was trimmed by 0 bases and J by 1 base, leaving 10 bases between them. CDR3 size: 15 residues. The CDR3 region has the DNA TGCGCCAGCAGCCAAGATCTGGGAACATCCTACGAGCAGTACTTC. This gives the protein CASSQDLGTSYEQYF.

This clonotype was recorded at least ten times. The chain uses TRBV12-3 or TRBV12-4 and TRBJ2-7, with a weak D call TRBD1 (5 bases). This CDR3 is built from 14 residues. V was shortened by 3 bases and J by 5 bases, with 14 bases between the two germline ends. DNA for the CDR3: TGTGCCAGCAGTTTGAGCCTGGGGCTCAACGAGCAGTACTTC. Translation: CASSLSLGLNEQYF.

This clonotype was observed at least ten times. The rearrangement links TRBV14 to TRBJ2-6, with D maybe TRBD1 (6 bases). Germline assignment: CDR1 SGHDN and CDR2 FVKESK. CDR3 size: 17 residues. Deletions cut 4 bases from V and 1 base from J, with 14 bases between. In DNA, the CDR3 is TGTGCCAGCAGCCCCAGGTGGCAGGGGTCTGGGGCCAACGTCCTGACTTTC. This sequence encodes CASSPRWQGSGANVLTF.

Ten or more counts support this clonotype. The chain carries TRBV7-2 and TRBJ2-3; a weak D match, TRBD1 (5 bases). This CDR3 region has 14 residues. V was pared by 3 bases and J by 2 bases, with 9 bases between. Germline V gene sequence: CDR1 SGHTA, CDR2 FQGNSA. CDR3 region: CASSFSRDTDTQYF. In DNA form, the CDR3 reads TGTGCCAGCAGCTTCAGCAGGGACACAGATACGCAGTATTTT.

Many counts were recorded for this clonotype. The chain links TRBV5-1 to TRBJ1-2, with D unresolved. The CDR3 extends over 15 amino acids. V lost 5 bases and J lost 2, with 16 bases in between. Germline V gene sequence: CDR1 SGHRS, CDR2 YFSETQ. CDR3: CASRESLHLNYGYTF. The CDR3 nucleotides read TGCGCCAGCAGAGAATCTTTACACCTGAACTATGGCTACACCTTC. Drawing the rest from reference TRBV5-1 and TRBJ1-2, the complete variable domain is KAGVTQTPRYLIKTRGQQVTLSCSPISGHRSVSWYQQTPGQGLQFLFEYFSETQRNKGNFPGRFSGRQFSNSRSEMNVSTLELGDSALYLCASRESLHLNYGYTFGSGTRLTVV.

Many counts were recorded for this clonotype. The CDR3 nucleotides are TGCGCCAGCAGCCAGGGGGACTCGAACACCGGGGAGCTGTTTTTT. Residues: CASSQGDSNTGELFF. This chain joins TRBV4-3 and TRBJ2-2, with D possibly matching TRBD2 (6 bases). This CDR3 spans 15 amino acids. Germline V gives CDR1 LGHNA, CDR2 YSLEER. Trimming cost V 3 bases and J 0 bases, with 8 bases left between them.

This clonotype was recorded at least ten times. The chain has TRBV7-9 and TRBJ2-3; 11 bases align to TRBD1. This CDR3 is built from 17 residues. Germline loops: CDR1 SEHNR, CDR2 FQNEAQ (reference sequence). J lost 1 base, V lost 2 bases, and 5 bases had no gene match. The chain's CDR3 is CASSLPGQGAGTDTQYF. Here the CDR3 DNA reads TGTGCCAGCAGCTTACCCGGACAGGGGGCCGGCACAGATACGCAGTATTTT.

This clonotype was counted ten times or more. CDR3 sequence: CASSEIGEPYGYTF. CDR3 nucleotides: TGTGCCAGCAGTGAAATCGGGGAACCCTATGGCTACACCTTC. The chain uses TRBV6-2 or TRBV6-3 and TRBJ1-2; D not resolved. V was cut by 5 bases and J by 4 bases, with 14 bases left in between. From germline, CDR1 is MNHEY and CDR2 SVGEGT. This CDR3 is 14 amino acids long.

The table lists this clonotype with many counts. The chain combines TRBV15 with TRBJ2-3, with 8 bases fitting TRBD1. From germline, CDR1 is LNHNV and CDR2 YYDKDF (reference sequence). The CDR3 length is 16 residues. V lost 5 bases and J lost 3; bases outside the gene matches: 10. CDR3 residues: CATSGGRGQGTDTQYF. In DNA form, the CDR3 reads TGTGCCACCAGCGGAGGCAGGGGGCAAGGAACAGATACGCAGTATTTT.

This clonotype was counted at least ten times. The chain is built from TRBV7-2 and TRBJ2-7, with TRBD2 identical over 8 bases. The CDR3 is 15 amino acids. Germline V gene data show CDR1 as SGHTA and CDR2 as FQGNSA. V dropped 1 base and J dropped 2; count of bases not matched to a gene: 4. CDR3 amino acids: CASSLGLAGTYEQYF. CDR3 coding DNA: TGTGCCAGCAGCTTAGGGCTAGCGGGTACCTACGAGCAGTACTTC.

There are many counts of this clonotype. The chain links TRBV18 to TRBJ2-7, with TRBD1 identical over 7 bases. The CDR3 spans 14 residues. The germline V gene has CDR1 KGHSH and CDR2 LQKENI. The J segment lost 2 bases and the V segment lost 3 bases, leaving 4 bases of the junction unmatched. CDR3 bases: TGTGCCAGCTCACCGTCCGGGACAGCCTACGAGCAGTACTTC. Its protein product is CASSPSGTAYEQYF.

The rearrangement links TRBV6-2 or TRBV6-3 to TRBJ1-1, with 12 bases fitting TRBD1. J was trimmed by 11 bases and V by 5 bases; bases with no gene match: 6. Germline V gene sequence: CDR1 MNHEY, CDR2 SVGEGT. This CDR3 contains 13 residues. CDR3 bases: TGTGCCAGCAGTCGGGACAGGGGGCGAACGGCTTTCTTT. Translated: CASSRDRGRTAFF.

Many counts were recorded for this clonotype. V gene TRBV7-2 combines with J gene TRBJ1-1; possibly TRBD1 for D (5 bases). The V end was cut by 1 base, the J end by 6 bases, with 9 bases between. In germline, CDR1 is SGHTA, CDR2 FQGNSA. This CDR3 has 13 amino acids. This CDR3 is CASSLVFRAEAFF. The CDR3 DNA is TGTGCCAGCAGCTTAGTATTCAGGGCTGAAGCTTTCTTT.

The V call is TRBV4-1, the J call TRBJ1-1; no firm D call. Trimming left V 8 bases short and J 1 base short, with 14 bases between. Germline CDR1 is MGHRA and CDR2 is YSYEKL. This CDR3 contains 14 residues. The CDR3, as DNA: TGCGCCAGCTCCGGCCGGACGGAGAACACTGAAGCTTTCTTT. Protein: CASSGRTENTEAFF.

Ten or more counts support this clonotype. This chain uses TRBV20-1 with TRBJ2-7; D call uncertain. The V and J ends lost 5 bases and 4 bases respectively, with 9 bases between them. Germline CDR1 reads DFQATT; CDR2 reads SNEGSKA (reference sequence). The CDR3 totals 11 residues. In DNA form, the CDR3 reads TGCAGTGCTTCCCAGGCATACGAGCAGTACTTC. Translation gives CSASQAYEQYF.

This clonotype was counted ten times or more. The chain couples TRBV7-2 to TRBJ2-7, with TRBD1 as a possible D gene (5 bases). This CDR3 comprises 16 residues. The V gene lost 10 bases and the J gene lost 2 bases, with 24 bases spanning the gap. Germline CDR1 SGHTA, CDR2 FQGNSA. The CDR3 is CATSSRWGDLPYEQYF. CDR3 in DNA: TGTGCCACCTCTTCCCGGTGGGGCGACTTGCCCTACGAGCAGTACTTC.